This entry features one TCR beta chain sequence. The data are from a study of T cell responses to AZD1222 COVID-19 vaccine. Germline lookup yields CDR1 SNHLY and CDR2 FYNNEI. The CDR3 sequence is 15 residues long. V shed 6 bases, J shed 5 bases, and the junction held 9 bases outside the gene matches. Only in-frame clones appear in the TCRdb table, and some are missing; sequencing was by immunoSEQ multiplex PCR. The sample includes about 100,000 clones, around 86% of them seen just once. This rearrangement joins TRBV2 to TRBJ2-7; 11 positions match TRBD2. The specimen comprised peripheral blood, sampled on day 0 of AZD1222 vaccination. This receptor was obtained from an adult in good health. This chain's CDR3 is CASSSRLAGQDEQYF. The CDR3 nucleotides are TGTGCCAGCAGCTCTAGACTAGCGGGACAGGACGAGCAGTACTTC.